The 2 T cell receptor beta chains presented below share a single source sample, sequenced in a study of early T cells in non-severe SARS-CoV-2 infection. TCRdb passed the 5' RACE reads through MiXCR, listing each CDR3 protein once. The sample holds roughly 90,000 distinct CDR3 sequences; under 15% are singletons and the top ten take under 0.75%. The source material was whole blood. The receptors here all came from an adult who was a healthcare worker with PCR-confirmed SARS-CoV-2 infection or an uninfected control (not recorded which).

This rearrangement joins TRBV14 to TRBJ1-2; D not certain. Per the germline V gene, CDR1 is SGHDN and CDR2 is FVKESK. V was shortened by 0 bases and J by 6 bases, with 17 bases between the two germline ends. The CDR3 spans 16 residues. The CDR3: CASSQDLLNLSNGYTF. CDR3 coding DNA: TGTGCCAGCAGCCAAGATCTTTTAAACCTTTCGAATGGCTACACCTTC.

This clonotype was counted only a few times. The V call is TRBV6-5, the J call TRBJ1-2; D possibly corresponds to TRBD1 (5 bases). CDR3 length: 14 amino acids. V was cut by 2 bases and J by 8 bases, with 15 bases left in between. CDR1 MNHEY and CDR2 SVGAGI come from the germline V gene. Here the CDR3 DNA reads TGTGCCAGCAGTTACGATCGGGGGAGAATGGGCTACACCTTC. Protein product: CASSYDRGRMGYTF.